Presented here are 30 T cell receptor beta chains from one specimen sequenced in a study of T cells in Graves' hyperthyroidism and ophthalmopathy. Researchers amplified the TCR beta CDR3 regions from RNA transcripts. During a first-round RT-PCR of the TCR CDR3, the HTBI primer set was used. MiXCR, applied by TCRdb to the multiplex PCR reads, yields one record per CDR3 protein. In the table there are approximately 700,000 distinct CDR3 sequences, just under 45% of which are singletons. Specimen: peripheral blood or thyroid tissue (not recorded which). The receptors here all came from an adult man with Graves' disease, either hyperthyroidism or ophthalmopathy (not recorded which).

This clonotype was seen once. A read error is possible here, since a much larger clone lies one base away. The rearrangement links TRBV10-2 to TRBJ1-1, with 8 bases aligning to TRBD1. CDR1 WSHSY and CDR2 SAAADI come from the germline V gene. The CDR3 covers 14 residues. The V and J ends lost 5 bases and 4 bases, in that order; junction bases with no gene match: 6. The CDR3 spells CASSWTGMGTEAFF. CDR3 in DNA: TGCGCCAGCAGTTGGACAGGGATGGGCACTGAAGCTTTCTTT.

The chain has TRBV7-8 and TRBJ1-1, with D possibly TRBD1 on 5 matching bases. The CDR3 totals 14 residues. The V end lost 4 bases, the J end lost 5 bases, and 14 bases lay between the germline ends. Germline CDR1 and CDR2: SGHVS and FQNEAQ. The CDR3, as DNA: TGTGCCAGCAGCTGGGGGATCCGAGGAACTGAAGCTTTCTTT. This gives the protein CASSWGIRGTEAFF.

The V call is TRBV10-3, the J call TRBJ2-2; perhaps TRBD1 as D (6 bases). The CDR3 covers 15 residues. Between the trimmed V and J ends, which lost 5 bases and 5 bases, there was a span of 15 bases. Germline lookup yields CDR1 ENHRY and CDR2 SYGVKD. CDR3 sequence: CAISPGHPGTGELFF. CDR3 coding DNA: TGTGCCATCAGTCCGGGACACCCTGGGACCGGGGAGCTGTTTTTT.

This clonotype was seen ten or more times. V is TRBV29-1 and J is TRBJ2-7; 10 nucleotides agree with TRBD1. Germline CDR1 reads SQVTM; CDR2 reads ANQGSEA. There are 14 residues in the CDR3. Trimming removed 7 bases from V and 5 bases from J; junction bases left unmatched: 11. This CDR3 reads CSAFRGTGENEQYF. The CDR3 DNA reads as TGCAGCGCCTTCCGCGGGACAGGGGAGAACGAGCAGTACTTC.

Only one count was recorded for this clonotype. This chain joins TRBV10-3 and TRBJ1-1; D uncertain. The V and J ends lost 2 bases and 3 bases respectively, with 10 bases between them. In germline, CDR1 is ENHRY, CDR2 SYGVKD. The CDR3 sequence is 14 residues long. In DNA, the CDR3 is TGTGCCATCAGTGAGCGGTCCGGGGACACTGAAGCTTTCTTT. This translates into CAISERSGDTEAFF.

This clonotype has at least ten counts. The V call is TRBV7-2, the J call TRBJ1-3; 7 bases align to TRBD1. The ends lost 2 bases at V and 2 bases at J; junction bases unmatched: 3. The CDR3 loop spans 15 amino acids. The germline gives CDR1 SGHTA, CDR2 FQGNSA. The CDR3 loop is CASSLRGRAGNTIYF. Written as DNA, the CDR3 is TGTGCCAGCAGCTTAAGGGGGCGGGCTGGAAACACCATATATTTT.

This clonotype was detected many times. The chain recombines TRBV24-1 with TRBJ1-2; D is possibly TRBD1 (5 bases). Germline V gives CDR1 KGHDR, CDR2 SFDVKD. The V end was cut by 2 bases, the J end by 2 bases, with 11 bases between. The CDR3 has 15 amino acids. The CDR3 DNA is TGTGCCACCAGTGATTATCCCACAGGCAACTATGGCTACACCTTC. Translating gives CATSDYPTGNYGYTF.

This clonotype was detected many times. J is TRBJ1-2 and V is TRBV7-9, with 8 bases lining up with TRBD1. Germline V CDR1 and CDR2: SEHNR, FQNEAQ (reference sequence). This CDR3 contains 15 residues. The junction had 5 bases not matched to a gene; V was cut back by 5 bases and J by 0 bases. The CDR3 sequence is CASSPGQGPNYGYTF. The CDR3 region has the DNA TGTGCCAGCAGCCCAGGACAGGGCCCTAACTATGGCTACACCTTC.

The CDR3 DNA reads as TGTGCCGCCAACGGGACCCCACGACGGGAGCAGTACTTC. The encoded protein is CAANGTPRREQYF. The chain links TRBV25-1 to TRBJ2-7; perhaps D is TRBD1 or TRBD2 (5 bases each). Trimming took 11 bases from V and 7 from J, leaving 21 bases between them. Germline CDR1 and CDR2: MGHDK and SYGVNS. This CDR3 has 13 residues.

This clonotype turned up a few times. This chain uses TRBV7-9 with TRBJ1-2; no clear D gene. The CDR3 totals 13 residues. Germline V gives CDR1 SEHNR, CDR2 FQNEAQ (reference sequence). V shed 3 bases and J shed 3 bases, with 8 bases lying between them. The CDR3 region has the DNA TGTGCCAGCAGCTTTCTGCCGGACTATGGCTACACCTTC. Translating it yields CASSFLPDYGYTF.

This sequence joins TRBV12-3 or TRBV12-4 and TRBJ1-1; D is perhaps TRBD1 (6 bases). The V and J ends lost 3 bases and 8 bases respectively, with 10 bases between them. CDR3 length: 12 residues. As DNA, the CDR3 is TGTGCCAGCAGTTTTGTCGGGACAGAAGCTTTCTTT. Translated: CASSFVGTEAFF.

The table lists this clonotype with a few counts. The J gene is TRBJ1-6, the V gene TRBV20-1, with a tentative D call TRBD1 (5 bases). This CDR3 is 13 amino acids long. Germline V gene data show CDR1 as DFQATT and CDR2 as SNEGSKA (reference sequence). V gave up 2 bases and J gave up 5 bases, with 7 bases separating them. Here the CDR3 DNA reads TGCAGTGCTAGAATGACAGATAATTCACCCCTCCACTTT. It yields the protein CSARMTDNSPLHF.

This chain uses TRBV6-5 with TRBJ1-3, with D perhaps TRBD1 (6 bases). The CDR3 contains 16 residues. The V end was cut by 6 bases, the J end by 0 bases, with 15 bases between. Germline V gives CDR1 MNHEY, CDR2 SVGAGI. In DNA form, the CDR3 reads TGTGCCAGCAGGATGAGGACAGCCAGCTCTGGAAACACCATATATTTT. Protein product: CASRMRTASSGNTIYF.

This chain connects TRBV6-1 to TRBJ2-5; 7 nucleotides line up with TRBD1. CDR1 is MNHNS, CDR2 SASEGT, per germline. Trimming cost V 8 bases and J 1 base; bases outside gene matches: 1. This CDR3 has 12 amino acids. The CDR3 DNA reads TGTGCCAGCGACAGGGTCCAAGAGACCCAGTACTTC. It is translated as CASDRVQETQYF.

For this clonotype: A read error may account for a junction end that differs from germline. The rearrangement uses TRBV10-3 and TRBJ2-7, with D hard to call. CDR3 length: 12 residues. CDR1 is ENHRY and CDR2 is SYGVKD in the germline V gene. CDR3 region: CASSTNSDEQYF. CDR3 sequence (DNA): TGTGCCAGCAGCACCAACTCCGACGAGCAGTACTTC.

Ten or more counts support this clonotype. The CDR3 protein is CATSETGDAIYF. The DNA for the CDR3 is TGTGCCACCAGTGAAACAGGGGACGCCATATATTTT. The chain links TRBV24-1 to TRBJ1-3, with TRBD1 matching over 7 bases. CDR3 length: 12 residues. Germline V gene lookup returns CDR1 KGHDR and CDR2 SFDVKD. V was clipped by 4 bases and J by 11 bases; unmatched bases: 4.

The chain has TRBV2 and TRBJ2-5; no definite D call. Germline-derived CDR1 and CDR2 are SNHLY and FYNNEI. The CDR3 covers 13 residues. V lost 3 bases and J lost 2, with 7 bases in between. CDR3 region: CASSELQQETQYF. The DNA for the CDR3 is TGTGCCAGCAGTGAGCTTCAGCAAGAGACCCAGTACTTC.

Turning to this clonotype: A much larger clone lies one base from this, so it may be a read error. This rearrangement joins TRBV29-1 to TRBJ2-7; D is perhaps TRBD2 (6 bases). The CDR3 contains 14 residues. CDR1 and CDR2 (germline): SQVTM, ANQGSEA. Trimming removed 3 bases at V and 6 bases at J, with 18 bases between. This CDR3 reads CSVEGSAGSSEQYF. For the CDR3, the DNA is TGCAGCGTTGAGGGGTCTGCGGGAAGCAGCGAGCAGTACTTC.

With respect to this clonotype: A much larger clone is a single base away; this may be a read error. This sequence joins TRBV7-3 and TRBJ1-5; 8 nucleotides match TRBD1. The germline V gene has CDR1 SGHTA and CDR2 FQGTGA. V shed 5 bases and J 3 bases; nucleotides not matched to a gene: 3. The CDR3 loop spans 14 amino acids. CDR3 amino acids: CASSRGQANQPQHF. CDR3 nucleotide sequence: TGTGCCAGCAGCCGGGGACAGGCCAATCAGCCCCAGCATTTT.

This clonotype has a count of ten or more. J is TRBJ2-7 and V is TRBV7-8; D is uncertain. V lost 2 bases, J lost 3 bases, and 8 bases lay in between. The CDR3 is 13 residues long. The germline CDR1 and CDR2 sequences are SGHVS and FQNEAQ. CDR3 in amino acids: CASSLIPDYEQYF. CDR3 bases: TGTGCCAGCAGCTTAATTCCGGACTACGAGCAGTACTTC.

About this clonotype itself: A much larger clonotype is one base distant, so this may be a read error. Since the CDR3 does not end with the conserved phenylalanine or tryptophan, this likely comes from a read error. V gene TRBV15 combines with J gene TRBJ1-1; D not resolved. Germline lookup yields CDR1 LNHNV and CDR2 YYDKDF (reference sequence). The CDR3 runs to 14 residues. V was shortened by 0 bases and J by 1 base, with 6 bases between the two germline ends. CDR3 sequence: CATSRDLTNTEAFS. CDR3 sequence (DNA): TGTGCCACCAGCAGAGACCTAACGAACACTGAAGCTTTCTCT.

As to this clonotype: This clone may be a read error of a much larger clone one base away. The rearrangement links TRBV29-1 to TRBJ1-1, with 7 bases matching TRBD1. The CDR3 has 14 amino acids. The germline V gene encodes CDR1 SQVTM and CDR2 ANQGSEA. After removal of 3 bases from V and 1 base from J, the junction contained 5 bases not matched to a gene. CDR3 protein: CSVDHRGRNTEAFF. Written as DNA, the CDR3 is TGCAGCGTTGACCACAGGGGTAGGAACACTGAAGCTTTCTTT.

This clonotype has a count of ten or more. The chain combines TRBV15 with TRBJ1-4; a possible D gene is TRBD1 (5 bases). Trimming stripped 1 base from V and 8 bases from J, with 14 bases between. The CDR3 has 15 amino acids. Germline lookup yields CDR1 LNHNV and CDR2 YYDKDF (reference sequence). The CDR3 protein is CATSRVRGMGEKLFF. The CDR3 nucleotides are TGTGCCACCAGCAGAGTGCGGGGGATGGGGGAAAAACTGTTTTTT.

This clonotype was seen ten or more times. The rearrangement links TRBV10-3 to TRBJ2-7; D remains unclear. This CDR3 has 13 amino acids. V dropped 5 bases and J dropped 4 bases, with 12 bases sitting between them. Germline V CDR1 and CDR2: ENHRY, SYGVKD. CDR3 loop: CAISPEEDYEQYF. CDR3 DNA sequence: TGTGCCATCAGTCCGGAAGAGGATTACGAGCAGTACTTC.

The table lists this clonotype with a few counts. The V gene is TRBV19, the J gene TRBJ2-6; TRBD2 matches at 7 bases. The CDR3 has 16 amino acids. Germline loops: CDR1 LNHDA, CDR2 SQIVND (reference sequence). The V and J ends lost 7 bases and 2 bases, in that order; junction bases with no gene match: 8. CDR3 sequence: CASIGREDTGANVLTF. In nucleotides, the CDR3 is TGTGCCAGTATAGGTCGGGAGGATACTGGGGCCAACGTCCTGACTTTC.

The V and J genes are TRBV7-2 and TRBJ2-7; 8 nucleotides match TRBD2. Unmatched junction bases numbered 11, after V lost 5 bases and J lost 2 bases. The germline CDR1 and CDR2 sequences are SGHTA and FQGNSA. The CDR3 runs to 16 residues. The CDR3 nucleotides are TGTGCCAGCAGCGGGGGTTTCGCGGGGGGAACCTACGAGCAGTACTTC. Amino acids: CASSGGFAGGTYEQYF.

Remarks on this clonotype: A junction boundary mismatches the germline segment, possibly from a read error. This chain joins TRBV7-8 and TRBJ1-1; 8 nucleotides align to TRBD1. This CDR3 comprises 16 residues. CDR1 and CDR2 (germline): SGHVS, FQNEAQ. CDR3 coding DNA: TGCGCCAGCAGCCTAGGACAGGGAAATTTGATCACTGAAGCTTTCTTT. This gives the protein CASSLGQGNLITEAFF.

This clonotype was counted at least ten times. This chain connects TRBV25-1 to TRBJ1-5; tentative D call: TRBD1 (5 bases). This CDR3 is built from 16 residues. Germline V lookup: CDR1 MGHDK, CDR2 SYGVNS. Between the trimmed V and J ends, which lost 2 bases and 5 bases, there was a span of 16 bases. The CDR3 is CASSEQGWRGDQPQHF. The CDR3 region has the DNA TGTGCCAGCAGTGAACAAGGGTGGAGGGGAGATCAGCCCCAGCATTTT.

CDR3 protein: CASSLASAGNYGYTF. In nucleotides, the CDR3 is TGTGCCAGCAGCTTAGCGTCGGCAGGGAACTATGGCTACACCTTC. The chain combines TRBV7-9 with TRBJ1-2; the D gene is possibly TRBD1 (5 bases). Trimming removed 0 bases from V and 2 bases from J, with 10 bases in between. Germline CDR1 SEHNR, CDR2 FQNEAQ (reference sequence). This CDR3 is 15 amino acids long.

A few counts support this clonotype. As DNA, the CDR3 is TGTGCCAGTAGTATGGCCCAGGGGGCGAATTCACCCCTCCACTTT. Translating it yields CASSMAQGANSPLHF. The chain has TRBV19 and TRBJ1-6, with 8 bases lining up with TRBD1. J lost 7 bases, V lost 3 bases, and 5 bases had no gene match. The CDR3 runs to 15 residues. Germline CDR1 is LNHDA and CDR2 is SQIVND (reference sequence).